This T cell receptor beta chain stems from a study of blood T cell repertoires in COVID-19 (dated by TCRdb to between 2020 and 2021). Broadly, across the study: The collaborator samples originated in the United States, Italy and Spain and spanned the acute and convalescent phases of COVID-19. The prospective study material was composed of cDNA or gDNA derived from T cells, B-cell-depleted T cells, or PBMCs. Deeply sampled blood TCRbeta repertoires from subjects exposed to, actively infected with, or recovered from COVID-19 were included in the dataset. The repertoires were released in a freely available public database meant as a resource for research on the immune response to SARS-CoV-2. Samples came from the ongoing ImmuneRACE study (first 160 participants) plus 1,254 subjects from 6 global collaborators. Nearly every sample came with metadata listing a de-identified subject ID, COVID-19 status, age in years and sex. Where HLA class I and class II types were available, the types were taken from metadata supplied by the sample provider, not from assay-based typing.

Comment on this clone: Its antigen target is currently unknown. No base quality information exists; no much larger clone differs at one position.

The immunoSEQ Assay, a bias-controlled multiplex PCR, was used to amplify TCRbeta CDR3 regions from genomic DNA. The paper's processing steps were these. The number of nucleated cells in each sample was estimated by amplification of reference gene primers within the assay. To quantify the absolute abundance of each unique TCRbeta CDR3 rearrangement, sequence reads were collapsed and filtered. Productive Simpson clonality was computed per sample as the square root of Simpson's diversity index over productive rearrangements. The table was pulled from immuneACCESS by TCRdb, which kept in-frame rearrangements only. Such tables lose some clones; where checked, under half of the loss comes from unresolved V genes, and the rest has no known cause. That table furnishes V, J and clone size, whereas the DNA furnished D and trimming. The sample table records fewer than 55,000 clones; 89% of these occur just once. Together, the top ten hold approximately 8.1% of the sample.

Collaborating institutions collected whole blood in K2EDTA tubes following their own protocols. For TCRbeta analysis, collaborators shipped samples in one of three forms: frozen whole blood, isolated PBMCs, or DNA extracted from either of those sample types. What the authors observed across the whole study: The amount of clinical and demographic metadata varied by source and participant and was provided uncurated.

The origin of this receptor is a man older than 75 with active or convalescent COVID-19. The sequenced material came from peripheral blood.

The nucleotides are TGCACCAGCAGCCAGCAGGCAGCCTCATACCACCGGGGAGCTGTTTTT. It translates as CTSSQQAASYHRGAVF. This receptor chain uses TRBV1 and TRBJ2-2; the table names TRBD2, a call not compared with the DNA. TRBV1 is tagged as a pseudogene. The CDR3 runs 16 residues from the cysteine to the phenylalanine. Just CDR3 DNA is preserved here, 48 bases in frame from base 1.